A selection of T cell receptor beta chains follows, all from one sample in a study of cytomegalovirus exposure and HLA in healthy donors. Repertoires were generated with immunoSEQ multiplex PCR, while TCRdb's copy carries only in-frame clones and drops some. Of under 200,000 clones listed, about 78% are singletons. Specimen: PBMCs. The receptor set was obtained from a man in his sixties in good health and CMV-seronegative. The CDR3 runs from the conserved cysteine through the conserved F or W. A D gene is named only where the DNA matches it firmly. Size tells how often a clone was seen (once, few, many) or the class of an expanded clone, and some rows leave it out.

abundance	d_gene	v_gene	j_gene	CDR3aa	CDR3nt
NA	TRBD2	TRBV10-3	TRBJ2-7	CAITKTSGGQSYEQYF	TGTGCCATCACCAAGACTAGCGGGGGCCAATCCTACGAGCAGTACTTC
NA	NA	TRBV9	TRBJ1-6	CASSVETAKNSPLHF	TGTGCCAGCAGCGTAGAGACAGCGAAGAATTCACCCCTCCACTTT
NA	NA	TRBV19	TRBJ1-5	CASSQGGGGQPQHF	TGTGCCAGTAGCCAAGGCGGGGGTGGCCAGCCCCAGCATTTT
once	NA	TRBV9	TRBJ2-7	CASGPTSSYEQYF	TGTGCCAGCGGTCCCACTTCTTCCTACGAGCAGTACTTC
once	NA	TRBV29-1	TRBJ1-5	CSGEGRSGDQPQHF	TGCAGCGGGGAAGGGCGGTCGGGGGATCAGCCCCAGCATTTT
NA	NA	TRBV19	TRBJ1-2	CASSPGFAYGYTF	TGTGCCAGTAGTCCAGGATTCGCTTATGGCTACACCTTC
NA	NA	TRBV9	TRBJ2-6	CASSPREAGANVLTF	TGTGCCAGCAGCCCTCGAGAAGCTGGGGCCAACGTCCTGACTTTC
few	TRBD2	TRBV6-5	TRBJ2-7	CASSFSGTRRVGEQYF	TGTGCCAGCAGTTTCTCCGGGACTAGGCGCGTTGGGGAGCAGTACTTC
NA	TRBD1	TRBV5-8	TRBJ1-5	CASSLEFGTGNQPQHF	TGTGCCAGCAGCTTGGAATTCGGGACAGGGAATCAGCCCCAGCATTTT
NA	NA	TRBV7-7	TRBJ2-5	CASSLGGRQGTQYF	TGTGCCAGCAGCTTGGGGGGGCGGCAAGGGACCCAGTACTTC
few	NA	TRBV6-4	TRBJ2-6	CASSVWAGANVLTF	TGTGCCAGCAGTGTATGGGCCGGGGCCAACGTCCTGACTTTC
NA	TRBD2	TRBV5-4	TRBJ2-7	CASSLSGGASYEQYF	TGTGCCAGCAGCTTAAGCGGGGGGGCCTCCTACGAGCAGTACTTC
few	NA	TRBV6-1	TRBJ2-2	CASSEGAFTGELFF	TGTGCCAGCAGTGAAGGGGCATTCACCGGGGAGCTGTTTTTT
NA	TRBD2	TRBV6-5	TRBJ2-1	CASSEGGGAEEQFF	TGTGCCAGCAGTGAAGGCGGGGGGGCGGAGGAGCAGTTCTTC
NA	TRBD2	TRBV6-1	TRBJ2-2	CASTEASGTTGELFF	TGTGCCAGCACCGAGGCTAGCGGGACGACCGGGGAGCTGTTTTTT
NA	TRBD1	TRBV7-9	TRBJ2-3	CASSLGTGGGTQYF	TGTGCCAGCAGCTTGGGGACAGGGGGCGGTACGCAGTATTTT
NA	NA	TRBV2	TRBJ1-1	CASSEGQVASEAFF	TGTGCCAGCAGTGAAGGGCAGGTTGCGAGCGAAGCTTTCTTT